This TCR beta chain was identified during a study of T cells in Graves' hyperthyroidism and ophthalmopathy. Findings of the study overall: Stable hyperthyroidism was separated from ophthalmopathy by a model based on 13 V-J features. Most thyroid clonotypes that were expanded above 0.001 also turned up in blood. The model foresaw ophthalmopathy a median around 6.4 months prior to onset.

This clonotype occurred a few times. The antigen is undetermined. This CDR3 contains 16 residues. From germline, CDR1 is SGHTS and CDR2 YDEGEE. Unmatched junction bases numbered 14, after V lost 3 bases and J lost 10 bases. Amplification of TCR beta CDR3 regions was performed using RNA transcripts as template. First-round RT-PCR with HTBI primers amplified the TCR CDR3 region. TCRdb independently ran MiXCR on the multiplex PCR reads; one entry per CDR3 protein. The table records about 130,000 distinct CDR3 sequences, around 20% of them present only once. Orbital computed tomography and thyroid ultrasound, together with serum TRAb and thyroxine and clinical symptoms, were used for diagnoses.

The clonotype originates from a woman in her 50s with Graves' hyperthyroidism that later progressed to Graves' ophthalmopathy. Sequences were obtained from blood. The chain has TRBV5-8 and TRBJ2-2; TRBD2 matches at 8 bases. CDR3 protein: CASSSWPQPGGKELFF. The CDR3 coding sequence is TGTGCCAGCAGCTCGTGGCCGCAACCGGGAGGGAAGGAGCTGTTTTTT.